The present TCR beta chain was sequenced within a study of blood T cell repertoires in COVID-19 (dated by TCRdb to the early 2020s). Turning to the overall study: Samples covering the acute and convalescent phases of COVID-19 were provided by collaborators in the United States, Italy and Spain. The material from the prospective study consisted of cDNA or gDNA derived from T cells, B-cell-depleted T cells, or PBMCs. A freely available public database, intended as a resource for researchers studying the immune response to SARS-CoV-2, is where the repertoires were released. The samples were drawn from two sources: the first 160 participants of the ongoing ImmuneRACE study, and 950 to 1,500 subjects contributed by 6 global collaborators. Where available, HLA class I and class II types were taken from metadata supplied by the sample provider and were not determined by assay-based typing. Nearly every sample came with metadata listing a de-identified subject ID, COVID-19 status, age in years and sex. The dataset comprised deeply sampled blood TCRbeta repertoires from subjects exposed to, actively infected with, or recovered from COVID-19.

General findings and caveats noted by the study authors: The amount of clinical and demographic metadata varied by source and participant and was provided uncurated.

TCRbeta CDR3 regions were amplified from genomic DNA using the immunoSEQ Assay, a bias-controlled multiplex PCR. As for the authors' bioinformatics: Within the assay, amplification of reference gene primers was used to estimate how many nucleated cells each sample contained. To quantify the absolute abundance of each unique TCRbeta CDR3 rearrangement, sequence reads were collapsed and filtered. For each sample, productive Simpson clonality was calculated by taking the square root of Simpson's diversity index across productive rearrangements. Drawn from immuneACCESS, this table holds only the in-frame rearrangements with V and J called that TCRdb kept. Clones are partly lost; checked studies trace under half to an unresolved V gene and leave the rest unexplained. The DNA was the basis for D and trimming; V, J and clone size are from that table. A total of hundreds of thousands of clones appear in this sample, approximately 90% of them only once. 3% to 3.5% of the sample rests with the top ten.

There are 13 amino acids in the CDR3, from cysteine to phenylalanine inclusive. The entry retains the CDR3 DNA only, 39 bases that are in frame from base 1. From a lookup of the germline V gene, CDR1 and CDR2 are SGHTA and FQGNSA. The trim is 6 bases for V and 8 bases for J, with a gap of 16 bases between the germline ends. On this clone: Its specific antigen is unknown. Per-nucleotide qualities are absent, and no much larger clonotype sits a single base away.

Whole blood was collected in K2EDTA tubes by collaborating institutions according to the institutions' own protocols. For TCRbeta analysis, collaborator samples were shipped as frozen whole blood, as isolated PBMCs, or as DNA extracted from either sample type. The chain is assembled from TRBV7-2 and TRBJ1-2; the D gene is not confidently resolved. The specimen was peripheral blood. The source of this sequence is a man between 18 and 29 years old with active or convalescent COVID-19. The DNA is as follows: TGTGCCAGCAGAATGTCAGGAGGACGGGGCTACACCTTC. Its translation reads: CASRMSGGRGYTF.